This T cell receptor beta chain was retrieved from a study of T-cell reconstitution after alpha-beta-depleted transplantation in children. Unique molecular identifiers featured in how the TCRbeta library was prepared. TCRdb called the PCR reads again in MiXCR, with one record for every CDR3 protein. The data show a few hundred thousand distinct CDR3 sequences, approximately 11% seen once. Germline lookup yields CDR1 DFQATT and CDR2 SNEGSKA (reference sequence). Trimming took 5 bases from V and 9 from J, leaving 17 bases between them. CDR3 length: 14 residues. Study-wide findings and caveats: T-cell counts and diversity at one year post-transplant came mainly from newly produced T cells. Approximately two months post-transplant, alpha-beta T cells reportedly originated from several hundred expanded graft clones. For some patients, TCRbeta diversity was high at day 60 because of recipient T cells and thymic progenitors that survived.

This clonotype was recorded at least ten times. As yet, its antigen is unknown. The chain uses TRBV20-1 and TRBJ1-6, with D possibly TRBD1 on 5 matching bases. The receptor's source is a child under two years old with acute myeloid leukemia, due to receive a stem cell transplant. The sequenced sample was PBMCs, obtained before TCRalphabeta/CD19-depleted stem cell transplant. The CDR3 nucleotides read TGCAGTGCTTTCCGGGACGTGGGTGGTTCACCCCTCCACTTT. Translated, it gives CSAFRDVGGSPLHF.